This T cell receptor beta chain is drawn from a study of cytomegalovirus exposure and HLA in healthy donors. Points from the study as a whole: There were some public TCRs occurring in many donors, but most TCR sequences were rare.

Generated by immunoSEQ multiplex PCR, the TCRdb table keeps only in-frame clones and is missing some. This table holds 110,000 to 150,000 clones, approximately 94% found once. These donors were members of the approximately 110-subject validation cohort, a group separate from the roughly 670-subject first cohort. Notes on this clone: What it binds is not known.

The CDR3 is 14 residues long. Germline V gene data show CDR1 as MGHRA and CDR2 as YSYEKL. The V end was cut by 0 bases, the J end by 8 bases, with 11 bases between. The J gene is TRBJ2-1, the V gene TRBV4-1; TRBD2 is a possible D gene (5 bases). The sequencing input was PBMCs. The source is a man aged 18-30 years in good health and CMV-seropositive. In DNA form, the CDR3 reads TGCGCCAGCAGCCAAGAGGATCGGGATCATGAGCAGTTCTTC. It translates to CASSQEDRDHEQFF.